This entry lists 28 T cell receptor beta chains sequenced from one sample in a study of OX40 agonist ivuxolimab in advanced cancers. The repertoire was sequenced with immunoSEQ multiplex PCR; TCRdb's copy has only in-frame clones and lacks some. This repertoire shows 85,000 to 100,000 clones, around 87% found once; its top ten account for about 4%. Sequencing used CD4+ or CD8+ T cells sorted from blood, obtained in a trial of the OX40 agonist ivuxolimab. The receptors originated from an adult with an advanced solid tumor such as melanoma, head and neck, liver or kidney cancer.

The chain carries TRBV30 and TRBJ1-4; 8 bases match TRBD1. The CDR3 has 14 amino acids. The trim removed 3 bases at V and 4 bases at J, leaving 4 bases unmatched. Germline V CDR1 and CDR2: GTSNPN, SVGIG (reference sequence). CDR3 sequence: CAWRGGQVNEKLFF. The DNA for the CDR3 is TGTGCCTGGAGGGGGGGACAGGTTAATGAAAAACTGTTTTTT.

The chain combines TRBV7-6 with TRBJ1-1; 7 nucleotides match TRBD1. CDR1 is SGHVS, CDR2 FNYEAQ, per germline. The ends lost 6 bases at V and 0 bases at J; junction bases unmatched: 10. The CDR3 extends over 16 amino acids. The DNA of the CDR3 is TGTGCCAGCAGTTACAGGGGAGGGCTTATGAACACTGAAGCTTTCTTT. Protein product: CASSYRGGLMNTEAFF.

The rearrangement uses TRBV7-2 and TRBJ2-2; D ambiguous. The CDR3 covers 13 residues. Trimming took off 3 bases at V and 5 bases at J, with 7 bases between the two ends. The germline V gene has CDR1 SGHTA and CDR2 FQGNSA. DNA of the CDR3: TGTGCCAGCAGCTTTTTGAGGACCGGGGAGCTGTTTTTT. Protein product: CASSFLRTGELFF. Full variable domain (missing parts from reference TRBV7-2 and TRBJ2-2): GAGVSQSPSNKVTEKGKDVELRCDPISGHTALYWYRQSLGQGLEFLIYFQGNSAPDKSGLPSDRFSAERTGGSVSTLTIQRTQQEDSAVYLCASSFLRTGELFFGEGSRLTVL.

The chain is built from TRBV27 and TRBJ1-4; TRBD1 aligns across 9 bases. CDR3 length: 14 amino acids. Looked up from germline, CDR1 is MNHEY and CDR2 is SMNVEV (reference sequence). The junction had 7 bases not matched to a gene; V was cut back by 6 bases and J by 8 bases. The CDR3 sequence: CASSLGTGREKLFF. The DNA of the CDR3 is TGTGCCAGCAGCTTGGGGACAGGGCGGGAAAAACTGTTTTTT. The full variable domain, in which reference TRBV27 and TRBJ1-4 provide the parts outside the CDR3, is EAQVTQNPRYLITVTGKKLTVTCSQNMNHEYMSWYRQDPGLGLRQIYYSMNVEVTDKGDVPEGYKVSRKEKRNFPLILESPSPNQTSLYFCASSLGTGREKLFFGSGTQLSVL.

The chain couples TRBV7-2 to TRBJ2-3; D possibly corresponds to TRBD1 (6 bases). This CDR3 has 15 amino acids. Trimming removed 3 bases at V and 0 bases at J, with 10 bases between. Looked up from germline, CDR1 is SGHTA and CDR2 is FQGNSA. CDR3 protein: CASSFDGQSTDTQYF. The CDR3 DNA reads TGTGCCAGCAGCTTTGACGGACAGAGCACAGATACGCAGTATTTT.

The J gene is TRBJ2-7, the V gene TRBV11-1, with 9 bases lining up with TRBD1. The length of the CDR3 is 16 residues. Trimming removed 3 bases from V and 9 bases from J; junction bases left unmatched: 15. The V gene's germline CDR1 is SGHAT and CDR2 FQDESV (reference sequence). CDR3 DNA: TGTGCCAGCAGCTTGGATCCGGGACAGGGACTCTTCGGGCAGTACTTC. It codes for CASSLDPGQGLFGQYF.

The chain is built from TRBV28 and TRBJ1-5; 7 bases fit TRBD1. From germline, CDR1 is MDHEN and CDR2 SYDVKM. The CDR3 spans 14 residues. The CDR3 DNA reads TGTGTCTCTTACTCCGGGACAGTCAATCAGCCCCAGCATTTT. It specifies CVSYSGTVNQPQHF.

Points on this clone: Additional DNA sequences in this sample encode the identical CDR3. The chain employs TRBV5-1 and TRBJ1-1, with a weak D call TRBD1 (5 bases). Trimming removed 0 bases from V and 1 base from J, with 10 bases in between. Germline V gene data show CDR1 as SGHRS and CDR2 as YFSETQ. This CDR3 has 15 residues. DNA of the CDR3: TGCGCCAGCAGCTTGGCGGGAGGGGAGAACACTGAAGCTTTCTTT. Its protein product is CASSLAGGENTEAFF.

The chain carries TRBV14 and TRBJ2-1; the D is unclear. This CDR3 has 13 residues. The germline V and J ends were trimmed by 1 base and 6 bases, with 7 bases remaining between them. Germline CDR1 reads SGHDN; CDR2 reads FVKESK. The CDR3 spells CASSQVIGNEQFF. As DNA, the CDR3 is TGTGCCAGCAGCCAAGTGATAGGCAATGAGCAGTTCTTC.

The chain couples TRBV7-8 to TRBJ1-2; no clear D. Trimming stripped 1 base from V and 2 bases from J, with 5 bases between. This CDR3 is 13 amino acids long. Germline lookup yields CDR1 SGHVS and CDR2 FQNEAQ. The CDR3 nucleotides are TGTGCCAGCAGCTTAGAGCGGAACTATGGCTACACCTTC. This codes for CASSLERNYGYTF.

Comment on this clone: An end of the junction does not agree with germline; a read error may underlie this. The rearrangement uses TRBV7-2 and TRBJ2-2, with 10 bases fitting TRBD2. CDR1 and CDR2 from the germline V gene are SGHTA and FQGNSA. The CDR3 has 14 amino acids. The CDR3 loop reads CASRLAGGDGELFF. DNA for the CDR3: TGTGCCAGCAGGTTAGCGGGAGGCGACGGGGAGCTGTTTTTT.

The V gene is TRBV11-2, the J gene TRBJ2-3, with 10 bases fitting TRBD2. The germline CDR1 and CDR2 sequences are SGHAT and FQNNGV. CDR3 size: 16 residues. Unmatched junction bases numbered 3, after V lost 3 bases and J lost 0 bases. The CDR3 sequence is CASSFETSGSTDTQYF. Written as DNA, the CDR3 is TGTGCCAGCAGCTTCGAGACTAGCGGGAGCACAGATACGCAGTATTTT.

The chain uses TRBV9 and TRBJ2-3; 14 nucleotides align to TRBD2. In germline, CDR1 is SGDLS, CDR2 YYNGEE. This CDR3 has 13 residues. Losses at the gene ends were 4 bases for V and 13 bases for J; bases not matched to a gene: 5. Written as DNA, the CDR3 is TGTGCCAGCAGCATCGAGACTAGCGGGAGGGAGTATTTT. This sequence encodes CASSIETSGREYF.

This rearrangement joins TRBV30 to TRBJ1-2; 9 bases are shared with TRBD1. The CDR3 has 14 residues. V shed 3 bases and J 5 bases; nucleotides not matched to a gene: 7. In germline, CDR1 is GTSNPN, CDR2 SVGIG (reference sequence). The DNA for the CDR3 is TGTGCCTGGAGACCGGGACAGGGCCCATATGGCTACACCTTC. It codes for CAWRPGQGPYGYTF.

This chain links TRBV11-1 with TRBJ2-3, with 8 bases matching TRBD2. Per germline, CDR1 SGHAT and CDR2 FQDESV (reference sequence). This CDR3 spans 14 amino acids. J lost 4 bases, V lost 3 bases, and 3 bases had no gene match. CDR3 sequence reads: CASSLTSVSDTQYF. CDR3 in DNA: TGTGCCAGCAGCTTGACTAGCGTATCAGATACGCAGTATTTT. Based on the CDR3 plus reference TRBV11-1 and TRBJ2-3, the full variable domain is EAEVAQSPRYKITEKSQAVAFWCDPISGHATLYWYRQILGQGPELLVQFQDESVVDDSQLPKDRFSAERLKGVDSTLKIQPAELGDSAMYLCASSLTSVSDTQYFGPGTRLTVL.

V usage is TRBV7-1 and J usage is TRBJ1-5; D is unclear. TRBV7-1 is designated an ORF whose function remains uncertain. The CDR3 consists of 13 residues. V shed 5 bases and J shed 4 bases, with 9 bases lying between them. CDR3 coding DNA: TGTGCCAGCAGCCCCTCAGGAAATCAGCCCCAGCATTTT. Its protein is CASSPSGNQPQHF.

J is TRBJ2-2 and V is TRBV9; TRBD2 aligns across 12 bases. V lost 3 bases, J lost 3 bases, and 12 bases stayed unmatched. Germline V gene sequence: CDR1 SGDLS, CDR2 YYNGEE. This CDR3 is built from 19 residues. CDR3 sequence: CASSAGLAGLTWDTGELFF. The CDR3 DNA sequence: TGTGCCAGCAGCGCGGGACTAGCGGGCCTCACGTGGGACACCGGGGAGCTGTTTTTT.

The gene calls are TRBV6-1 and TRBJ1-4; no clear D gene. V was cut by 0 bases and J by 0 bases, with 14 bases left in between. The CDR3 contains 18 residues. Germline V gives CDR1 MNHNS, CDR2 SASEGT. In nucleotides, the CDR3 is TGTGCCAGCAGTGAAGCCGGTATGAGAGCTGCAACTAATGAAAAACTGTTTTTT. This codes for CASSEAGMRAATNEKLFF.

The chain has TRBV6-1 and TRBJ2-5; D not resolved. The DNA matches TRBJ2-7 better at its end, which makes the J call doubtful. The CDR3 is 13 amino acids. Germline CDR1 and CDR2: MNHNS and SASEGT. In nucleotides, the CDR3 is TGTGCCAGCAGTGTAAGCTTCAACTACGAGCAGTACTTC. Translated: CASSVSFNYEQYF.

This clone has only one observation. The CDR3 nucleotides are TGCGCCAGCAGCTTGGTTGCAGGGTCCCTCGATGAGCAGTTCTTC. It specifies CASSLVAGSLDEQFF. The chain employs TRBV5-1 and TRBJ2-1, with a weak D call TRBD1 (5 bases). The CDR3 loop spans 15 amino acids. CDR1 and CDR2 from the germline V gene are SGHRS and YFSETQ. Trimming cost V 0 bases and J 8 bases, with 15 bases left between them.

This clone was observed once. This chain uses TRBV27 with TRBJ2-5; TRBD2 matches at 7 bases. The V gene end was trimmed by 6 bases and the J gene end by 5 bases; junction bases not matched to a gene: 15. Germline CDR1 reads MNHEY; CDR2 reads SMNVEV (reference sequence). The CDR3 runs to 16 residues. DNA for the CDR3: TGTGCCAGCAGCCCTCGGCCGGGGAGGGGAGGTGAGACCCAGTACTTC. Encoded protein: CASSPRPGRGGETQYF.

The chain recombines TRBV7-9 with TRBJ2-1, with TRBD2 matching over 7 bases. Germline assignment: CDR1 SEHNR and CDR2 FQNEAQ (reference sequence). Trimming at V came to 6 bases and at J to 6 bases, leaving 8 bases not matched to a gene. CDR3 size: 14 residues. The CDR3, as DNA: TGTGCCAGCAGTCCCGGACTAGACTTCAATGAGCAGTTCTTC. The encoded protein is CASSPGLDFNEQFF.

The rearrangement uses TRBV19 and TRBJ1-2, with 7 bases aligning to TRBD1. CDR1 LNHDA and CDR2 SQIVND come from the germline V gene (reference sequence). This CDR3 has 18 residues. V gave up 3 bases and J gave up 2 bases; unmatched junction bases: 15. The chain's CDR3 is CASSIRSGGSGFNYGYTF. The CDR3 DNA reads as TGTGCCAGTAGTATTCGATCAGGGGGTAGTGGATTCAACTATGGCTACACCTTC.

This chain joins TRBV19 and TRBJ2-1, with D unclear. V shed 10 bases and J shed 7 bases, with 11 bases lying between them. CDR3 length: 11 amino acids. Germline V gene lookup returns CDR1 LNHDA and CDR2 SQIVND (reference sequence). DNA for the CDR3: TGTGCCACCCGGCTCGGTAATGAGCAGTTCTTC. It translates to CATRLGNEQFF.

The V and J genes are TRBV5-1 and TRBJ1-1; D gene uncertain. CDR3 length: 13 amino acids. V was cut by 4 bases and J by 1 base, with 8 bases left in between. Germline V gene sequence: CDR1 SGHRS, CDR2 YFSETQ. The CDR3 DNA is TGCGCCAGCAGCCTTATCCAGAACACTGAAGCTTTCTTT. This translates into CASSLIQNTEAFF. The full variable domain, rest sourced from reference TRBV5-1 and TRBJ1-1, is KAGVTQTPRYLIKTRGQQVTLSCSPISGHRSVSWYQQTPGQGLQFLFEYFSETQRNKGNFPGRFSGRQFSNSRSEMNVSTLELGDSALYLCASSLIQNTEAFFGQGTRLTVV.

This clone showed up just once. This sequence joins TRBV4-3 and TRBJ2-2; D call uncertain. CDR1 and CDR2 (germline): LGHNA, YSLEER. The CDR3 is 14 residues long. The V end was cut by 0 bases, the J end by 4 bases, with 6 bases between. The CDR3 DNA reads as TGCGCCAGCAGCCAAGAAGTTCGCACCGGGGAGCTGTTTTTT. It encodes CASSQEVRTGELFF.

This sequence joins TRBV5-1 and TRBJ2-7, with D tentatively TRBD2 (5 bases). Trimming pared 0 bases from V and 7 bases from J, leaving 14 bases between. CDR1 is SGHRS and CDR2 is YFSETQ in the germline V gene. The CDR3 covers 14 residues. DNA of the CDR3: TGCGCCAGCAGCTTGGTAGAGGGAACGGGGGAGCAGTACTTC. Translating it yields CASSLVEGTGEQYF.

V gene TRBV7-8 combines with J gene TRBJ1-1; 7 bases match TRBD1. Trimming removed 8 bases from V and 1 base from J; junction bases left unmatched: 10. Germline V gene sequence: CDR1 SGHVS, CDR2 FQNEAQ. CDR3 length: 15 residues. The CDR3 loop is CASGGQLGSNTEAFF. In nucleotides, the CDR3 is TGTGCCAGCGGGGGACAGCTCGGCTCGAACACTGAAGCTTTCTTT.